The 28 T cell receptor beta chains in this list originate from one sample, sequenced in a study of cytomegalovirus exposure and HLA in healthy donors. With 60 Vbeta and 13 Jbeta primers, the PCR was carried out. Data came from immunoSEQ multiplex PCR; TCRdb stores just in-frame clones and leaves some out. Seen here are about 43,000 clones, about 64% observed once, and the top ten hold 9.5% to 15%. Sequenced input: PBMCs. The source of these receptors is a man between 60 and 75 years old in good health and CMV-seropositive.

V usage is TRBV13 and J usage is TRBJ2-3; D is perhaps TRBD1 (5 bases). The CDR3 totals 15 residues. Germline CDR1 and CDR2: PRHDT and FYEKMQ (reference sequence). Between the trimmed V and J ends, which lost 5 bases and 0 bases, there was a span of 12 bases. CDR3 coding DNA: TGTGCCAGCAGCCCAGGGCGTGCTAGCACAGATACGCAGTATTTT. Translation: CASSPGRASTDTQYF.

The chain carries TRBV4-3 and TRBJ1-2, with 10 bases matching TRBD1. The length of the CDR3 is 16 residues. Germline CDR1 and CDR2: LGHNA and YSLEER. Unmatched junction bases numbered 7, after V lost 4 bases and J lost 2 bases. CDR3 DNA sequence: TGCGCCAGCAGCCGAGGACAGGGGGAAGGAAACTATGGCTACACCTTC. Translation: CASSRGQGEGNYGYTF.

The gene calls are TRBV10-3 and TRBJ2-1; 14 bases are shared with TRBD2. The CDR3 spans 15 residues. Losses at the gene ends were 6 bases for V and 5 bases for J; bases not matched to a gene: 3. In germline, CDR1 is ENHRY, CDR2 SYGVKD. The CDR3 region is CAISQTSGRDNEQFF. Here the CDR3 DNA reads TGTGCCATCAGCCAGACTAGCGGGAGGGACAATGAGCAGTTCTTC.

This clone was recorded only once. The chain carries TRBV7-9 and TRBJ1-4, with D possibly TRBD1 on 6 matching bases. The CDR3 runs to 14 residues. The germline V gene has CDR1 SEHNR and CDR2 FQNEAQ (reference sequence). Trimming removed 4 bases from V and 8 bases from J, with 14 bases in between. The CDR3, as DNA: TGTGCCAGCAGCTCCGTGGGGGCCGGCGAAAAACTGTTTTTT. This sequence encodes CASSSVGAGEKLFF.

V gene TRBV10-3 combines with J gene TRBJ2-5, with D perhaps matching TRBD2 (6 bases). This CDR3 region has 13 residues. In germline, CDR1 is ENHRY, CDR2 SYGVKD. Trimming took 8 bases from V and 0 from J, leaving 10 bases between them. Here the CDR3 DNA reads TGTGCCATCGGCGGGGAATACCAAGAGACCCAGTACTTC. Amino acid sequence: CAIGGEYQETQYF.

This clone occurred once. V is TRBV27 and J is TRBJ2-7; possibly TRBD1 for D (6 bases). Per the germline V gene, CDR1 is MNHEY and CDR2 is SMNVEV (reference sequence). V lost 0 bases and J lost 1, with 7 bases in between. The CDR3 covers 14 residues. The CDR3 sequence: CASSLSQGSYEQYF. CDR3 sequence (DNA): TGTGCCAGCAGTTTATCGCAGGGGTCCTACGAGCAGTACTTC.

This chain uses TRBV4-1 with TRBJ2-7, with 8 positions matching TRBD1. CDR3 length: 12 amino acids. V lost 3 bases to trimming and J lost 6 bases; unmatched junction nucleotides: 1. CDR1 and CDR2 (germline): MGHRA, YSYEKL. The CDR3 nucleotides read TGCGCCAGCAGCCAGACAGGGGTCGAGCAGTACTTC. Protein: CASSQTGVEQYF.

The chain is built from TRBV6-5 and TRBJ1-1; D gene ambiguous. CDR1 and CDR2 (germline): MNHEY, SVGAGI. Trimming shortened V by 7 bases and J by 7 bases, and 19 bases separated the two germline ends. CDR3 size: 14 residues. CDR3 amino acids: CASTPGFPLGEAFF. Here the CDR3 DNA reads TGTGCCAGCACCCCCGGGTTCCCTCTTGGTGAAGCTTTCTTT.

The chain combines TRBV2 with TRBJ2-5, with a possible D match to TRBD1 (6 bases). The J call is in doubt because the DNA end fits TRBJ2-7 better. Germline V gene data show CDR1 as SNHLY and CDR2 as FYNNEI. The CDR3 runs to 13 residues. The CDR3 DNA reads as TGTGCCAGCAGCATAGACAGGTCCTACGAGCAGTACTTC. Protein sequence: CASSIDRSYEQYF.

This chain links TRBV29-1 with TRBJ2-3, with 9 positions matching TRBD2. V dropped 6 bases and J dropped 1; count of bases not matched to a gene: 5. Germline CDR1 SQVTM, CDR2 ANQGSEA. The length of the CDR3 is 14 residues. The CDR3 DNA is TGCAGCGTACATAAGCGGGAGGGCACAGATACGCAGTATTTT. This encodes CSVHKREGTDTQYF.

This chain links TRBV6-1 with TRBJ2-7; possible D gene TRBD2, 5 bases. Trimming cost V 3 bases and J 3 bases, with 12 bases left between them. Per germline, CDR1 MNHNS and CDR2 SASEGT. The CDR3 runs 14 residues. This CDR3 reads CASSDAIRGYEQYF. The DNA of the CDR3 is TGTGCCAGCAGTGATGCGATCCGGGGCTACGAGCAGTACTTC.

The rearrangement links TRBV29-1 to TRBJ2-1, with D uncertain. The V end lost 3 bases, the J end lost 5 bases, and 11 bases lay between the germline ends. This CDR3 spans 13 amino acids. The germline CDR1 and CDR2 sequences are SQVTM and ANQGSEA. The CDR3 sequence is CSVDESPNNEQFF. In nucleotides, the CDR3 is TGCAGCGTTGATGAGAGCCCCAACAATGAGCAGTTCTTC.

CDR3 DNA: TGTGCCAGCAGCTTAGAGGGGGAGACTAGCGGGAGATCTAATGAGCAGTTCTTC. Translated: CASSLEGETSGRSNEQFF. The genes are TRBV11-2 and TRBJ2-1; 12 nucleotides line up with TRBD2. Per germline, CDR1 SGHAT and CDR2 FQNNGV. The CDR3 length is 18 residues. V lost 0 bases to trimming and J lost 7 bases; unmatched junction nucleotides: 10.

CDR3 DNA: TGTGCCAGCAGTGATCAGGGGAATCAGCCCCAGCATTTT. It yields the protein CASSDQGNQPQHF. The J gene is TRBJ1-5, the V gene TRBV6-1; TRBD1 is a possible D gene (6 bases). Per the germline V gene, CDR1 is MNHNS and CDR2 is SASEGT. The CDR3 loop spans 13 amino acids. Trimming took 3 bases from V and 4 from J, leaving 7 bases between them.

This clone was recorded once. The chain links TRBV9 to TRBJ2-1, with 8 bases matching TRBD1. CDR1 and CDR2 (germline): SGDLS, YYNGEE. The CDR3 runs to 18 residues. Unmatched junction bases numbered 14, after V lost 0 bases and J lost 6 bases. CDR3 DNA: TGTGCCAGCAGCGTAGAGGGGGAGTGGACAGGGCAGGCCAATGAGCAGTTCTTC. Its protein product is CASSVEGEWTGQANEQFF.

V gene TRBV7-9 combines with J gene TRBJ2-3; D may be TRBD1 (5 bases). Trimming stripped 4 bases from V and 4 bases from J, with 12 bases between. CDR1 is SEHNR and CDR2 is FQNEAQ in the germline V gene (reference sequence). The CDR3 sequence is 14 residues long. For the CDR3, the DNA is TGTGCCAGCAGCTCAGGGCTAGTAGCAGATACGCAGTATTTT. Translation: CASSSGLVADTQYF.

This clone was seen a handful of times. The rearrangement joins TRBV5-5 to TRBJ2-7; 11 nucleotides align to TRBD2. J lost 0 bases, V lost 4 bases, and 6 bases had no gene match. This CDR3 is 16 amino acids long. CDR1 SGHKS and CDR2 YYEKEE come from the germline V gene (reference sequence). The CDR3 is CASSQGLAAFSYEQYF. CDR3 sequence (DNA): TGTGCCAGCAGCCAGGGACTAGCGGCTTTCTCCTACGAGCAGTACTTC.

The chain carries TRBV6-1 and TRBJ1-5, with a weak D call TRBD1 (5 bases). Germline CDR1 and CDR2: MNHNS and SASEGT. Trimming cost V 7 bases and J 1 base, with 11 bases left between them. The CDR3 loop spans 14 amino acids. The CDR3 is CASTSGWSNQPQHF. The CDR3 nucleotides read TGTGCCAGCACTTCAGGGTGGAGCAATCAGCCCCAGCATTTT.

This clone has a handful of counts. The gene calls are TRBV7-2 and TRBJ2-3; the D is unclear. CDR1 is SGHTA, CDR2 FQGNSA, per germline. V lost 2 bases to trimming and J lost 3 bases, with 6 bases between them. The CDR3 spans 13 residues. The CDR3 region has the DNA TGTGCCAGCAGCTTATACATTACAGATACGCAGTATTTT. Translating gives CASSLYITDTQYF. Using reference TRBV7-2 and TRBJ2-3 for the parts outside the CDR3, the full variable domain is GAGVSQSPSNKVTEKGKDVELRCDPISGHTALYWYRQSLGQGLEFLIYFQGNSAPDKSGLPSDRFSAERTGGSVSTLTIQRTQQEDSAVYLCASSLYITDTQYFGPGTRLTVL.

This clone was seen a handful of times. The chain uses TRBV5-6 and TRBJ2-5; D unclear. This CDR3 has 14 residues. Trimming shortened V by 0 bases and J by 9 bases, and 15 bases separated the two germline ends. CDR1 SGHDT and CDR2 YYEEEE come from the germline V gene. CDR3 amino acids: CASSLGVTYRAQYF. Here the CDR3 DNA reads TGTGCCAGCAGCTTGGGGGTGACTTATCGGGCCCAGTACTTC.

V gene TRBV7-9 combines with J gene TRBJ2-1, with a possible D match to TRBD2 (6 bases). The V end lost 5 bases, the J end lost 3 bases, and 17 bases lay between the germline ends. Germline V CDR1 and CDR2: SEHNR, FQNEAQ (reference sequence). This CDR3 is 16 amino acids long. The CDR3 DNA reads TGTGCCAGCAGCCCGGAGGGCGGTGGGCACTACAATGAGCAGTTCTTC. It specifies CASSPEGGGHYNEQFF.

Note on this clone: Relative to the germline gene, one junction end is altered; a read error may explain this. Other nucleotide sequences from this sample produce the same CDR3. This CDR3 reads CASSTNDGTSGSPLSGANVLTF. Here the CDR3 DNA reads TGTGCCAGCAGCACCAACGACGGGACTAGCGGGAGTCCTCTCTCTGGGGCCAATGTCCTGACTTTC. This chain uses TRBV9 with TRBJ2-6; TRBD2 agrees at 14 bases. This CDR3 has 22 residues. Germline V gives CDR1 SGDLS, CDR2 YYNGEE.

J is TRBJ2-5 and V is TRBV6-6; D gene uncertain. The CDR3 spans 14 residues. V dropped 2 bases and J dropped 4 bases, with 11 bases sitting between them. Germline CDR1 reads MNHNY; CDR2 reads SVGAGI (reference sequence). DNA for the CDR3: TGTGCCAGCAGTTACGTCACAGCTATAGAGACCCAGTACTTC. This gives the protein CASSYVTAIETQYF.

The chain combines TRBV20-1 with TRBJ2-1, with D possibly matching TRBD2 (5 bases). CDR3 length: 11 residues. CDR1 is DFQATT, CDR2 SNEGSKA, per germline (reference sequence). Trimming pared 6 bases from V and 5 bases from J, leaving 8 bases between. CDR3: CSAKEDNEQFF. CDR3 DNA sequence: TGCAGTGCCAAGGAGGACAATGAGCAGTTCTTC.

The genes are TRBV18 and TRBJ2-1; unclear D gene. V was shortened by 0 bases and J by 0 bases, with 9 bases between the two germline ends. The V gene's germline CDR1 is KGHSH and CDR2 LQKENI. The CDR3 is 16 amino acids. The DNA for the CDR3 is TGTGCCAGCTCACCACCACGCGGAAGCTCCTACAATGAGCAGTTCTTC. This translates into CASSPPRGSSYNEQFF.

The chain employs TRBV4-2 and TRBJ2-3, with TRBD2 identical over 13 bases. J lost 5 bases, V lost 4 bases, and 6 bases had no gene match. Germline CDR1 is LGHNA and CDR2 is YNFKEQ. This CDR3 spans 16 amino acids. The CDR3 loop is CASSRGTSGRVDTQYF. CDR3 bases: TGTGCCAGCAGCCGGGGTACTAGCGGGAGGGTAGATACGCAGTATTTT.

This clone was counted a few times. The chain is built from TRBV6-1 and TRBJ2-3, with D tentatively TRBD2 (6 bases). Germline V gene data show CDR1 as MNHNS and CDR2 as SASEGT. The CDR3 runs to 14 residues. The ends were cut back, 6 bases at V and 5 bases at J, with 15 bases in the middle. CDR3 in DNA: TGTGCCAGCAGCGCCGGTAACGGGGGAGATACGCAGTATTTT. It codes for CASSAGNGGDTQYF.

This sequence joins TRBV5-1 and TRBJ2-7; 8 nucleotides agree with TRBD2. Trimming cost V 4 bases and J 4 bases; bases outside gene matches: 7. The CDR3 has 14 residues. Germline-derived CDR1 and CDR2 are SGHRS and YFSETQ. The CDR3 sequence: CASSPPGGRYEQYF. CDR3 nucleotide sequence: TGCGCCAGCAGCCCCCCGGGAGGGAGGTACGAGCAGTACTTC.